The present T cell receptor beta chain was sequenced within a study of shared clonotypes between healthy human individuals. Regarding the study as a whole: Tissue TCR repertoires likely differ from these blood-only repertoires.

About this clone: Its specificity is not known.

Trimming took off 2 bases at V and 4 bases at J, with 15 bases between the two ends. This CDR3 is built from 15 residues. Germline CDR1 is SGHNT and CDR2 is YYREEE (reference sequence). Using immunoSEQ multiplex PCR, the repertoire was profiled, and TCRdb retains in-frame clones only, with some absent. The data show roughly 500,000 clones, with around 96% seen just once and approximately 0.062% held by the top ten. The receptor was derived from a woman aged 25 to 45 in good health. Sequencing input: naive CD4+ T cells sorted from blood. The sample's subset: CD45RA+ positively selected. This chain connects TRBV5-4 to TRBJ2-5; tentatively, D is TRBD2 (6 bases). The CDR3 DNA is TGTGCCAGCAGCTTACGGGGGAGTGGGTTAGAGACCCAGTACTTC. It is translated as CASSLRGSGLETQYF. Complete variable domain (other parts from reference TRBV5-4 and TRBJ2-5): ETGVTQSPTHLIKTRGQQVTLRCSSQSGHNTVSWYQQALGQGPQFIFQYYREEENGRGNFPPRFSGLQFPNYSSELNVNALELDDSALYLCASSLRGSGLETQYFGPGTRLLVL.